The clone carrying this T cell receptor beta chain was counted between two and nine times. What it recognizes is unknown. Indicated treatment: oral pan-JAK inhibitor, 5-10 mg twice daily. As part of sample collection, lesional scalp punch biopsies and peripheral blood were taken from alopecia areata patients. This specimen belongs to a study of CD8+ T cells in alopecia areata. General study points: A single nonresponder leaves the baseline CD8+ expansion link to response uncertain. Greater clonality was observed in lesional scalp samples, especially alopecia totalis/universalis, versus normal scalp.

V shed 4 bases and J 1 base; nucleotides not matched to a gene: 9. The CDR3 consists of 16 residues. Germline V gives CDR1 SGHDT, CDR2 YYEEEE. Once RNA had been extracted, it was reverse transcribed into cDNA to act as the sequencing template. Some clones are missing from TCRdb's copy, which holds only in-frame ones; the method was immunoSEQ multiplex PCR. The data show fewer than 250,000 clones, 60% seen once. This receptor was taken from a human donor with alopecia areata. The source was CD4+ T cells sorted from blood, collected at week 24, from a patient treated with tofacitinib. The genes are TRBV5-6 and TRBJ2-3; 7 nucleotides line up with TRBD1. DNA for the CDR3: TGTGCCAGCAGCATTCGACAGGGTATTGGCACAGATACGCAGTATTTT. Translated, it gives CASSIRQGIGTDTQYF.